This TCR beta chain was recovered during a study of T cells in Graves' hyperthyroidism and ophthalmopathy. TCR beta CDR3 sequences were amplified from RNA transcripts. Using the HTBI primer set, a first-round RT-PCR was run on the TCR CDR3. TCRdb reprocessed the multiplex PCR reads via MiXCR and lists one record per CDR3 protein. This sample has fewer than 850,000 distinct CDR3 sequences; 15% to 20% occur once, and the top ten carry 15% to 17%. V lost 3 bases, J lost 1 base, and 9 bases lay in between. Germline loops: CDR1 MNHNS, CDR2 SASEGT. The CDR3 contains 14 residues. This clonotype was found many times.

The sequence was collected from a man aged 50 to 60 with Graves' hyperthyroidism. The sequencing sample was made of blood. The chain carries TRBV6-1 and TRBJ1-1; D perhaps matches TRBD1 (6 bases). This chain's CDR3 is CASSEWTANTEAFF. The CDR3 coding sequence is TGTGCCAGCAGTGAGTGGACAGCGAACACTGAAGCTTTCTTT.